Listed below are T cell receptor beta chains from one sample, sequenced in a study of cytomegalovirus exposure and HLA in healthy donors. Libraries were prepared by immunoSEQ multiplex PCR; TCRdb keeps only in-frame clonotypes and omits some of them. The sample lists around 200,000 clones, over 65% occurring once. The sequencing input was PBMCs. These TCRs come from a man aged 35-49 years in good health and CMV-seronegative. Each CDR3 is given with its conserved first and last residue. The order of the fields is clone size, J gene, D gene, V gene, CDR3 protein, CDR3 DNA. D genes are given only for firm matches. Size is stated for part of the rows, as once, few or many counts, or as a class when the clone is expanded.

size: NA
J: TRBJ1-1
D: TRBD1
V: TRBV2
CDR3: CASSDKRTGLAEAFF
DNA: TGTGCCAGCAGTGATAAGCGGACAGGGCTTGCTGAAGCTTTCTTT

size: NA
J: TRBJ2-1
D: TRBD2
V: TRBV7-3
CDR3: CASSLRASGRAIFNEQFF
DNA: TGTGCCAGCAGCTTGAGGGCTAGCGGGAGGGCCATCTTCAATGAGCAGTTCTTC

size: NA
J: TRBJ2-6
D: NA
V: TRBV5-6
CDR3: CASSLGRPGANVLTF
DNA: TGTGCCAGCAGCTTAGGGAGACCTGGGGCCAACGTCCTGACTTTC

size: NA
J: TRBJ2-7
D: NA
V: TRBV30
CDR3: CAWSVYRREQYF
DNA: TGTGCCTGGAGTGTATACAGGCGGGAGCAGTACTTC

size: NA
J: TRBJ2-1
D: TRBD2
V: TRBV6-5
CDR3: CASRLADPYNEQFF
DNA: TGTGCCAGCAGGCTAGCGGACCCGTACAATGAGCAGTTCTTC

size: NA
J: TRBJ2-1
D: TRBD2
V: TRBV7-9
CDR3: CASSLVGGRENEQFF
DNA: TGTGCCAGCAGCTTAGTGGGCGGGAGGGAGAATGAGCAGTTCTTC

size: many
J: TRBJ2-1
D: NA
V: TRBV25-1
CDR3: CASSESEVGEQFF
DNA: TGTGCCAGCAGTGAATCAGAGGTAGGTGAGCAGTTCTTC

size: NA
J: TRBJ1-4
D: TRBD1
V: TRBV19
CDR3: CASSQARGLEKLFF
DNA: TGTGCCAGTAGCCAAGCGAGGGGGCTAGAAAAACTGTTTTTT

size: NA
J: TRBJ1-2
D: NA
V: TRBV7-6
CDR3: CASSPQYGYTF
DNA: TGTGCCAGCAGCCCCCAGTATGGCTACACCTTC

size: NA
J: TRBJ1-4
D: NA
V: TRBV7-9
CDR3: CASSPGDIDNEKLFF
DNA: TGTGCCAGCAGCCCCGGGGACATAGATAATGAAAAACTGTTTTTT

size: NA
J: TRBJ2-1
D: NA
V: TRBV15
CDR3: CATSRGAQAISYNEQFF
DNA: TGTGCCACCAGCAGAGGGGCGCAGGCGATATCCTACAATGAGCAGTTCTTC

size: NA
J: TRBJ2-1
D: TRBD1
V: TRBV7-3
CDR3: CASSPITGDEQFF
DNA: TGTGCCAGCAGCCCGATAACAGGGGATGAGCAGTTCTTC

size: NA
J: TRBJ2-1
D: TRBD1
V: TRBV5-1
CDR3: CASSPGQGGGLYNEQFF
DNA: TGCGCCAGCAGTCCTGGACAGGGTGGGGGGCTCTACAATGAGCAGTTCTTC

size: NA
J: TRBJ2-3
D: NA
V: TRBV29-1
CDR3: CSVVSAGWVDTQYF
DNA: TGCAGCGTTGTATCGGCGGGCTGGGTGGATACGCAGTATTTT

size: NA
J: TRBJ1-6
D: NA
V: TRBV28
CDR3: CASSQTRSPLHF
DNA: TGTGCCAGCAGTCAGACTCGTTCACCCCTCCACTTT

size: NA
J: TRBJ2-1
D: NA
V: TRBV19
CDR3: CASSIGTSPSYNEQFF
DNA: TGTGCCAGTAGTATAGGCACTAGCCCTTCTTACAATGAGCAGTTCTTC

size: NA
J: TRBJ2-5
D: NA
V: TRBV7-9
CDR3: CASSSDYLLETQYF
DNA: TGTGCCAGCAGTTCTGACTACCTTCTAGAGACCCAGTACTTC

size: NA
J: TRBJ2-7
D: NA
V: TRBV5-4
CDR3: CASSLGGQVYEQYF
DNA: TGTGCCAGCAGCTTGGGAGGGCAGGTATACGAGCAGTACTTC

size: few
J: TRBJ1-1
D: TRBD1
V: TRBV19
CDR3: CASSGQAATEAFF
DNA: TGTGCCAGTAGTGGACAGGCGGCCACTGAAGCTTTCTTT

size: NA
J: TRBJ1-3
D: NA
V: TRBV29-1
CDR3: CSVEESGNTIYF
DNA: TGCAGCGTTGAAGAATCCGGGAACACCATATATTTT

size: NA
J: TRBJ1-2
D: TRBD1
V: TRBV7-9
CDR3: CASSLIQGARGYTF
DNA: TGTGCCAGCAGCTTAATTCAGGGGGCAAGGGGCTACACCTTC

size: few
J: TRBJ2-5
D: NA
V: TRBV4-2
CDR3: CASSQDGGARSGTQYF
DNA: TGTGCCAGCAGCCAAGATGGGGGGGCGCGTTCTGGGACCCAGTACTTC

size: NA
J: TRBJ2-7
D: NA
V: TRBV28
CDR3: CASGNQRAVLDEQYF
DNA: TGTGCCAGCGGAAATCAGAGGGCGGTCTTGGACGAGCAGTACTTC

size: NA
J: TRBJ2-7
D: TRBD1
V: TRBV2
CDR3: CASSSDRGYEQYF
DNA: TGTGCCAGCAGTTCCGACAGGGGGTACGAGCAGTACTTC

size: NA
J: TRBJ2-3
D: TRBD2
V: TRBV7-9
CDR3: CASSIWAGEYTTDTQYF
DNA: TGTGCCAGCAGTATTTGGGCGGGAGAATACACCACAGATACGCAGTATTTT

size: few
J: TRBJ1-1
D: NA
V: TRBV10-2
CDR3: CASSDNLATEAFF
DNA: TGCGCCAGCAGTGACAATTTAGCTACTGAAGCTTTCTTT

size: NA
J: TRBJ1-1
D: NA
V: TRBV2
CDR3: CASGSQALYAFF
DNA: TGTGCCAGCGGGTCCCAAGCGTTATACGCTTTCTTT

size: NA
J: TRBJ2-1
D: TRBD2
V: TRBV7-3
CDR3: CASSSTRRGLAGSTYNEQFF
DNA: TGTGCCAGCAGCTCAACCCGAAGGGGACTAGCGGGAAGCACCTACAATGAGCAGTTCTTC

size: NA
J: TRBJ2-2
D: NA
V: TRBV19
CDR3: CASSIIRQGGTGELFF
DNA: TGTGCCAGTAGTATCATCCGGCAGGGGGGCACCGGGGAGCTGTTTTTT

size: NA
J: TRBJ1-5
D: TRBD1
V: TRBV27
CDR3: CASSEDRGINQPQHF
DNA: TGTGCCAGCAGTGAGGACAGGGGGATCAATCAGCCCCAGCATTTT